The clone carrying this TCR beta chain was observed many times. The data belong to a study of early T cells in non-severe SARS-CoV-2 infection. A single record per CDR3 protein comes from TCRdb applying MiXCR to the 5' RACE reads. This table has 26,000 or so distinct CDR3 sequences, roughly 4.5% appearing once. This CDR3 is 14 amino acids long. Per the germline V gene, CDR1 is MNHEY and CDR2 is SVGAGI. Trimming stripped 8 bases from V and 4 bases from J, with 17 bases between. This clonotype was obtained from an adult who was a healthcare worker with PCR-confirmed SARS-CoV-2 infection or an uninfected control (not recorded which). The J gene is TRBJ1-1, the V gene TRBV6-5; D is perhaps TRBD1 (5 bases). The sample here was whole blood, taken at baseline. The CDR3 nucleotides read TGTGCCAGCCACGGGGCAGGGTTGAGCACTGAAGCTTTCTTT. This gives the protein CASHGAGLSTEAFF.